This T cell receptor beta chain was obtained from a study of T cell clones after liver transplantation. The CDR3 contains 14 residues. Germline V CDR1 and CDR2: MNHEY, SVGAGI. V shed 2 bases and J 7 bases; nucleotides not matched to a gene: 5. Whole-study findings and limits: The donor-reactive repertoire was only partly measurable in a couple of subjects, lacking donor cells.

Note on this clone: Its antigen is still unknown.

Assay: immunoSEQ multiplex PCR; the TCRdb copy retains only in-frame clones and omits some. The repertoire holds nearly 55,000 clones, with approximately 84% as singletons. The TCR was taken from a human donor who received a liver transplant. Sequenced here: CD4+ T cells from blood, sampled before liver transplant. The chain links TRBV6-5 to TRBJ2-7, with 10 bases matching TRBD2. CDR3 coding DNA: TGTGCCAGCAGTTACCTAGCGGGAGCGGGGGAGCAGTACTTC. It codes for CASSYLAGAGEQYF.